These 9 T cell receptor beta chains share one sample of origin, sequenced in a study of T-cell memory formation after mild COVID-19. TCRdb independently ran MiXCR on the 5' RACE reads; one entry per CDR3 protein. The data contain about 400,000 distinct CDR3 sequences, approximately 19% of them seen just once; the ten biggest clones take up about 22%. Sample: PBMCs or a T cell subset sorted from them (not recorded which). The receptors stem from a man aged 18 to 29 who had mild COVID-19 (a few samples of this study predate the infection). Cell type and time point are not known.

This clonotype was seen a few times. The chain links TRBV20-1 to TRBJ1-2; 8 nucleotides align to TRBD1. J lost 8 bases, V lost 1 base, and 9 bases had no gene match. CDR3 size: 14 residues. Looked up from germline, CDR1 is DFQATT and CDR2 is SNEGSKA (reference sequence). The CDR3 protein is CSARVPTGEGGYTF. The CDR3 DNA follows: TGCAGTGCTAGAGTCCCGACAGGGGAAGGCGGCTACACCTTC.

This clonotype turned up a few times. This chain links TRBV5-1 with TRBJ1-1; 10 nucleotides agree with TRBD1. The V gene's germline CDR1 is SGHRS and CDR2 YFSETQ. This CDR3 region has 18 residues. Trimming removed 1 base from V and 1 base from J; junction bases left unmatched: 10. CDR3 nucleotide sequence: TGCGCCAGCAGCTTGCCGGGACAGGGGCAATTAGCGAACACTGAAGCTTTCTTT. Its protein is CASSLPGQGQLANTEAFF.

The rearrangement joins TRBV9 to TRBJ2-1, with D perhaps TRBD1 (5 bases). The CDR3 is 14 residues long. Germline V lookup: CDR1 SGDLS, CDR2 YYNGEE. V lost 4 bases to trimming and J lost 10 bases, with 18 bases between them. CDR3 in amino acids: CASSTGNRPGEQFF. Written as DNA, the CDR3 is TGTGCCAGCAGCACAGGCAACAGGCCTGGAGAGCAGTTCTTC.

This chain joins TRBV5-5 and TRBJ1-1; D might be TRBD1 (5 bases). V lost 5 bases and J lost 9, with 14 bases in between. Looked up from germline, CDR1 is SGHKS and CDR2 is YYEKEE (reference sequence). The CDR3 is made up of 12 amino acids. The CDR3 nucleotides are TGTGCCAGCAGGACACAGGATAGCCAAGCTTTCTTT. This codes for CASRTQDSQAFF.

The chain uses TRBV7-2 and TRBJ2-3; 12 positions agree with TRBD2. Germline V lookup: CDR1 SGHTA, CDR2 FQGNSA. J gave up 3 bases and V 5 bases, and 6 bases lay outside the gene matches. The CDR3 length is 16 residues. The CDR3 nucleotides read TGTGCCAGCAGCCCTCGGGGACTAGCGGGTACAGATACGCAGTATTTT. It specifies CASSPRGLAGTDTQYF.

This clonotype has a count of ten or more. V usage is TRBV7-8 and J usage is TRBJ1-1; D call uncertain. Trimming took 2 bases from V and 8 from J, leaving 6 bases between them. The germline CDR1 and CDR2 sequences are SGHVS and FQNEAQ. The CDR3 loop spans 11 amino acids. The CDR3 DNA follows: TGTGCCAGCAGCTTAATGCAGGAAGCTTTCTTT. The encoded protein is CASSLMQEAFF.

The chain is built from TRBV5-6 and TRBJ1-2; D ambiguous. The germline gives CDR1 SGHDT, CDR2 YYEEEE. The CDR3 is made up of 13 amino acids. Trimming shortened V by 0 bases and J by 8 bases, and 11 bases separated the two germline ends. Here the CDR3 reads CASSLDSFGGYTF. CDR3 bases: TGTGCCAGCAGCTTGGACAGCTTCGGGGGCTACACCTTC.

The chain links TRBV25-1 to TRBJ1-1; 7 bases map to TRBD1. Per germline, CDR1 MGHDK and CDR2 SYGVNS. V gave up 4 bases and J gave up 0 bases; unmatched junction bases: 11. This CDR3 region has 17 residues. The CDR3 reads CASSVGSYGTVNTEAFF. In nucleotides, the CDR3 is TGTGCCAGCAGTGTCGGATCCTACGGGACAGTGAACACTGAAGCTTTCTTT.

This clonotype was seen a handful of times. The rearrangement joins TRBV7-2 to TRBJ1-5; 7 bases are shared with TRBD1. Germline-derived CDR1 and CDR2 are SGHTA and FQGNSA. This CDR3 is built from 18 residues. V gave up 0 bases and J gave up 0 bases; unmatched junction bases: 8. Here the CDR3 DNA reads TGTGCCAGCAGCTTAGCTGGGGCAGGGGGATATAGCAATCAGCCCCAGCATTTT. Amino acids: CASSLAGAGGYSNQPQHF.